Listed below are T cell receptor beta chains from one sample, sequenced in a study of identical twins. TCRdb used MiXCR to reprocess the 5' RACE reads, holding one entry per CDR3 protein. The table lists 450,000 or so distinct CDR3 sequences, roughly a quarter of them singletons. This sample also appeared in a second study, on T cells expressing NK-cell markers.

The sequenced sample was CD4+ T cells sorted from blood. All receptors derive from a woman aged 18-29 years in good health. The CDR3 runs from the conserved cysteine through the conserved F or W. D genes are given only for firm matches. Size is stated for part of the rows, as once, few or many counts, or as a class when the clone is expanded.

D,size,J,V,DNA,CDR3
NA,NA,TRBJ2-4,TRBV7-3,TGTGCCAGCAGCTTAGACCGGGCAAACATTCAGTACTTC,CASSLDRANIQYF
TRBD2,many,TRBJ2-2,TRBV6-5,TGTGCCAGCAGTTACGGTCCGGGAGGGCAAACCGGGGAGCTGTTTTTT,CASSYGPGGQTGELFF
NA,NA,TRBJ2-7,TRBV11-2,TGTGCCAGCAGCGACAGTAGGGTATCCTACGAGCAGTACTTC,CASSDSRVSYEQYF
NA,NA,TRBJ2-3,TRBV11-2,TGTGCCAGCAGCAGAAGGGCGGCGTGGACGGAAGTAAGCACAGATACGCAGTATTTT,CASSRRAAWTEVSTDTQYF
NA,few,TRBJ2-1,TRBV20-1,TGCAGTGCTAGGTCCGGCAATCCCTACAATGAGCAGTTCTTC,CSARSGNPYNEQFF
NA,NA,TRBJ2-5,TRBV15,TGTGCCACCAGCAGAGATACTAACCAAGAGACCCAGTACTTC,CATSRDTNQETQYF
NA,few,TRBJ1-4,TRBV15,TGTGCCACCAGCAAAGGACGTCTCCTTGCAACTAATGAAAAACTGTTTTTT,CATSKGRLLATNEKLFF
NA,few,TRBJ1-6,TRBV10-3,TGTGCCATCAGTGACCGGCAGGATAATTCACCCCTCCACTTT,CAISDRQDNSPLHF
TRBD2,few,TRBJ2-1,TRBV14,TGTGCCAGCAGCCAAGTGGCGGGGGATGAGCAGTTCTTC,CASSQVAGDEQFF
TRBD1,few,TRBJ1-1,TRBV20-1,TGCAGTGCTAGATCGGGGACAGAAGGGGACACTGAAGCTTTCTTT,CSARSGTEGDTEAFF
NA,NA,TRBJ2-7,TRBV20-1,TGCAGTGTCTTCAACAGAGGACGGAGCTACGAGCAGTACTTC,CSVFNRGRSYEQYF
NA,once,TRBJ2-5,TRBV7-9,TGTGCCAGCAGCTTAGCGGTCTCGGTAGAGACCCAGTACTTC,CASSLAVSVETQYF
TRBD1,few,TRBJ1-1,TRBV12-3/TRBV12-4,TGTGCCAGCAGGACGACAGGGGGGAACACTGAAGCTTTCTTT,CASRTTGGNTEAFF
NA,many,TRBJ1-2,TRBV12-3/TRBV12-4,TGTGCCAGCAGTTTTCGTCGCCAGGGAACGAAGGGCTACACCTTC,CASSFRRQGTKGYTF
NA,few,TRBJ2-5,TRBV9,TGTGCCAGCAGCGTAGGAATGGGCGGGGAGACCCAGTACTTC,CASSVGMGGETQYF
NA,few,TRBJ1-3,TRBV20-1,TGCAGTGCTAGAGATCTGCAGCAAATCTCTGGAAACACCATATATTTT,CSARDLQQISGNTIYF
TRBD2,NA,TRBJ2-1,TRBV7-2,TGTGCCAGCAGCCCACGGACTAGCGGGGGTTTTAATGAGCAGTTCTTC,CASSPRTSGGFNEQFF
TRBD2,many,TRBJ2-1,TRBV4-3,TGCGCCAGCAGCCAAGAGTCCGGCGGGAGGGCCTACAATGAGCAGTTCTTC,CASSQESGGRAYNEQFF
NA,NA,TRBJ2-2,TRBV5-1,TGCGCCTGCATCGTCACCGGGGAGCTGTTTTTT,CACIVTGELFF
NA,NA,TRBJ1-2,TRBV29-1,TGCAGCGTGGGGGTGATGGCCTATGGCTACACCTTC,CSVGVMAYGYTF
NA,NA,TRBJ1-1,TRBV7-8,TGTGCCAGCAGCCCCCGTATGGCTGAAGCTTTCTTT,CASSPRMAEAFF
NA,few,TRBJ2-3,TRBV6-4,TGTGCCAGCAGTGATCCGGACACAATCACAGATACGCAGTATTTT,CASSDPDTITDTQYF
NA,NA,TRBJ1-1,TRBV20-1,TGCAGTGCTAGAGCCCAGGACCGTAGGGGTGAAGCTTTCTTT,CSARAQDRRGEAFF
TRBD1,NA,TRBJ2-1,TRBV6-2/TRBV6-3,TGTGCCAGCAGTTACTCCAGGACAGGCCATGAGCAGTTCTTC,CASSYSRTGHEQFF
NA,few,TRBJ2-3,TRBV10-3,TGTGCCATCAGTGCCCAGGGGACAGATACGCAGTATTTT,CAISAQGTDTQYF
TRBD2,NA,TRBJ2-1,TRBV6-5,TGTGCCAGCAGTTTGACTAGCGGGGGGGGAGGTTACAATGAGCAGTTCTTC,CASSLTSGGGGYNEQFF
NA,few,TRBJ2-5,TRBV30,TGTGCCTGGAGTGAAGGCGGGAAAGAGACCCAGTACTTC,CAWSEGGKETQYF
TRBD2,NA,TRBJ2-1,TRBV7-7,TGTGCCAGCAGCCCCTCTTGGGTGGGAGGGCTTAATGAGCAGTTCTTC,CASSPSWVGGLNEQFF
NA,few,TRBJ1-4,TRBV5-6,TGTGCCAGCAGCTTCAATGAAAAACTGTTTTTT,CASSFNEKLFF
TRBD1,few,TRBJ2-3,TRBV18,TGTGCCAGCTCAACGGACAGGGGCACTCATCCAGATACGCAGTATTTT,CASSTDRGTHPDTQYF
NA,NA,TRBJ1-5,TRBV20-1,TGCAGTGCGGGACGGCCCCAGCATTTT,CSAGRPQHF
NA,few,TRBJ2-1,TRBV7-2,TGTGCCAGCAGCTTAGGTCCGGGAGAAAGTGAGCAGTTCTTC,CASSLGPGESEQFF
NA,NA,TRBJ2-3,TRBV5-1,TGCGCCAGCAGCTTGGCCTTTGGGGCTAGCACAGATACGCAGTATTTT,CASSLAFGASTDTQYF
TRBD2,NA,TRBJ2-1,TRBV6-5,TGTGCCAGCAGTTACGGGACTAGCTCCTACAATGAGCAGTTCTTC,CASSYGTSSYNEQFF
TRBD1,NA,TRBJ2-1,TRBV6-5,TGTGCCAGCAGTATACAGGGGGGTCACAATGAGCAGTTCTTC,CASSIQGGHNEQFF
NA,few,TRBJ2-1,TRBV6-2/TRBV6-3,TGTGCCAGCAGTCCGGGACGGGCCTACAATGAGCAGTTCTTC,CASSPGRAYNEQFF
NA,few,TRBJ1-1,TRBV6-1,TGTGCCAGCAGTGATGGGGATCAAAAAGCTTTCTTT,CASSDGDQKAFF
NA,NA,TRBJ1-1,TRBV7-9,TGTGCCAGCAGCTTTGACAGCCACACTGAAGCTTTCTTT,CASSFDSHTEAFF
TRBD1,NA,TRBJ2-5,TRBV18,TGTGCCAGCTCATACCACAGGGGGCAAGAGACCCAGTACTTC,CASSYHRGQETQYF
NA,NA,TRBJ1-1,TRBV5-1,TGCGCCAGCAGTTCGGAGTCGAACACTGAAGCTTTCTTT,CASSSESNTEAFF
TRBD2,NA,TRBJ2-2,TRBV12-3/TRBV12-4,TGTGCCAGCAGTTTTTCTCTAGCGGGAGTGACCGGGGAGCTGTTTTTT,CASSFSLAGVTGELFF
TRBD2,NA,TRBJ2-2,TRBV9,TGTGCCAGCAGCTCCCGACTAGCCGGGACCGGGGAGCTGTTTTTT,CASSSRLAGTGELFF
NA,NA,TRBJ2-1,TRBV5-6,TGTGCCAGCAGCGACACCTCCGGGGGCCACTTC,CASSDTSGGHF
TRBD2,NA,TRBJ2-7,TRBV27,TGTGCCAGCAGCCGTAGCGTGGGACTAGCGGGAGGGACCCGCTACGAGCAGTACTTC,CASSRSVGLAGGTRYEQYF
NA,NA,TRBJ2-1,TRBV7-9,TGTGCCAGCAGCCAACATGACAGTTACAATGAGCAGTTCTTC,CASSQHDSYNEQFF
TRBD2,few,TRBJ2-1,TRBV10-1,TGCGCCAGCAGCCAACAATTAGCGGGCAATGAGCAGTTCTTC,CASSQQLAGNEQFF
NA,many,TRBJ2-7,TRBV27,TGTGCCAGCAGTTTTTATGCAGGTAGCTACGAGCAGTACTTC,CASSFYAGSYEQYF
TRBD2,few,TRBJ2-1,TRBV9,TGTGCCAGCAGCCCTCGGACTAGCGTGGATACTAATGAGCAGTTCTTC,CASSPRTSVDTNEQFF
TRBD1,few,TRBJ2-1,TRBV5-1,TGCGCCAGCAGCGGGGACAGGTCCTACAATGAGCAGTTCTTC,CASSGDRSYNEQFF
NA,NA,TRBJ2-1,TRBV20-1,TGCAGTGCCCTACAAAACGAGCAGTTCTTC,CSALQNEQFF
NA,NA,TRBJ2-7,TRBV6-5,TGTGCCAGCAGTTTCGCCGGGACTTACAGCTCCTACGAGCAGTACTTC,CASSFAGTYSSYEQYF